Many counts were recorded for the clone carrying this TCR beta chain. Its antigen is currently unknown. Regarding time point: persistent/refractory GD, antithyroid drugs over 5 years with positive TRAb. PBMCs provided the RNA from which the TCR library was made. Germline V lookup: CDR1 SGHVS, CDR2 FQNEAQ. The CDR3 length is 17 residues. Trimming took 2 bases from V and 2 from J; bases not matched to a gene: 8. In building TCR beta libraries, iRepertoire HTBI primers were used together with Arm-PCR of CDR3 regions. TCRdb re-analysed the multiplex PCR reads in MiXCR, keeping a single row per CDR3 protein. This repertoire shows hundreds of thousands of distinct CDR3 sequences, around 21% found once; its top ten account for 6.5% to 10%. This entry comes from a study of regulatory T cells in long-lasting Graves disease. Broader study findings: Persistent disease preferred TRBV28, TRBJ1-2 and TRBJ2-5.

The chain has TRBV7-8 and TRBJ1-5; 8 bases are shared with TRBD1. The specimen was peripheral blood mononuclear cells (PBMCs), collected when the disease was refractory, from a patient treated with antithyroid drugs. The sequence was obtained from a female donor with Graves disease. In DNA, the CDR3 is TGTGCCAGCAGCTTACGCAGATCGGGACAGGGCAATCAGCCCCAGCATTTT. It specifies CASSLRRSGQGNQPQHF. The full variable domain, its missing parts supplied by reference TRBV7-8 and TRBJ1-5, is GAGVSQSPRYKVAKRGQDVALRCDPISGHVSLFWYQQALGQGPEFLTYFQNEAQLDKSGLPSDRFFAERPEGSVSTLKIQRTQQEDSAVYLCASSLRRSGQGNQPQHFGDGTRLSIL.